This TCR beta chain was observed in a study of PD-1 blockade in classical Hodgkin lymphoma. Time point here: cycle 4 day 1 (C4D1), after less than 7 weeks of nivolumab. There was relapse after autologous stem cell transplantation in every patient, and there was variation in brentuximab vedotin exposure. The CDR3 covers 13 residues. With 7 bases removed from V and 0 bases from J, the gap between germline ends came to 12 bases. CDR1 and CDR2 from the germline V gene are SQVTM and ANQGSEA. General observations from the study: After ASCT, patients who started nivolumab under 1 year later were excluded. Still unresolved is the cause of the repertoire differences, which may be disease activity or prior therapy.

Assay used: immunoSEQ multiplex PCR; TCRdb lists only in-frame clones, some missing. Among around 9,600 clones listed, around nine tenths were seen once. Comment on this clone: Its matching antigen is unknown.

The TCR comes from a human donor with classical Hodgkin lymphoma. The specimen was peripheral blood mononuclear cells (PBMCs), collected before the fourth cycle of nivolumab. The chain links TRBV29-1 to TRBJ1-1, with D possibly TRBD1 on 6 matching bases. CDR3 sequence (DNA): TGCAGCGCCCAAACAGGGTTGAACACTGAAGCTTTCTTT. This encodes CSAQTGLNTEAFF.